The present TCR beta chain was sequenced within a study of shared clonotypes between healthy human individuals. Measured with immunoSEQ multiplex PCR; TCRdb has only the in-frame clones, and not every one. This table has over 800,000 clones, 80% to 95% appearing once. Trimming took off 0 bases at V and 1 base at J, with 16 bases between the two ends. Looked up from germline, CDR1 is SGHRS and CDR2 is YFSETQ. CDR3 length: 18 amino acids. Naivety among CD8 cells was defined by CD45RO negativity and positive CCR7 selection, thereby excluding terminally differentiated effector memory CD45RA+ cells. The chain has TRBV5-1 and TRBJ2-2; the D gene is possibly TRBD2 (6 bases). The source of this sequence is a man aged 30 to 45 in good health. Sequencing input: naive CD8+ T cells sorted from blood. The CDR3 spells CASSLASGVILNTGELFF. CDR3 in DNA: TGCGCCAGCAGCTTGGCCTCGGGAGTCATCCTGAACACCGGGGAGCTGTTTTTT.